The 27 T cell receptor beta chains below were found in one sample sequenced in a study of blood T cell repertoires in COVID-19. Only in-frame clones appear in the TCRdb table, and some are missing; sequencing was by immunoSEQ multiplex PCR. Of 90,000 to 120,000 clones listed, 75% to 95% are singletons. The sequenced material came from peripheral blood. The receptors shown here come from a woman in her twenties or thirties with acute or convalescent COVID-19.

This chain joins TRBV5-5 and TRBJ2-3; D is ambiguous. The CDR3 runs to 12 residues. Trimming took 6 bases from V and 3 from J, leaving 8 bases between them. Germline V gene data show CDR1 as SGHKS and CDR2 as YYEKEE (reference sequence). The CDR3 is CASNHGTDTQYF. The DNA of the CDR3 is TGTGCCAGCAACCACGGGACAGATACGCAGTATTTT.

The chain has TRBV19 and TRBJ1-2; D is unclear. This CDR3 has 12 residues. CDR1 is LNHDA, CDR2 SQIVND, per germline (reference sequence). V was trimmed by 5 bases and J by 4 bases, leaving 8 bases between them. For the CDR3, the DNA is TGTGCCAGTAGTCGCGATTTCTATGGCTACACCTTC. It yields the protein CASSRDFYGYTF.

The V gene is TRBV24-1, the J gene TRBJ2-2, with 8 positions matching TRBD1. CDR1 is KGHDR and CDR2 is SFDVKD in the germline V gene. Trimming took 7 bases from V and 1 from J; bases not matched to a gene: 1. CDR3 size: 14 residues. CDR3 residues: CATRGTGNTGELFF. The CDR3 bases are TGTGCCACCAGGGGGACAGGGAACACCGGGGAGCTGTTTTTT.

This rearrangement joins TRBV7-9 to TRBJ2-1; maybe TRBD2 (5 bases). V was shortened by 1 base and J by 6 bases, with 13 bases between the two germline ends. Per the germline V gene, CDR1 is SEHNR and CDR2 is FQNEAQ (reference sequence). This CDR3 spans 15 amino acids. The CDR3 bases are TGTGCCAGCAGCTTAGTGGTCTCGGCGGGCAATGAGCAGTTCTTC. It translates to CASSLVVSAGNEQFF.

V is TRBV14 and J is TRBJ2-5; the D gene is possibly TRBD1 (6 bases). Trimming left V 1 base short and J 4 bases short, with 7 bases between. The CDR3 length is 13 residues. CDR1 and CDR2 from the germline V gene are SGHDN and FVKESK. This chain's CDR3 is CASSQGGRETQYF. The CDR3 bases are TGTGCCAGCAGCCAAGGGGGGCGAGAGACCCAGTACTTC.

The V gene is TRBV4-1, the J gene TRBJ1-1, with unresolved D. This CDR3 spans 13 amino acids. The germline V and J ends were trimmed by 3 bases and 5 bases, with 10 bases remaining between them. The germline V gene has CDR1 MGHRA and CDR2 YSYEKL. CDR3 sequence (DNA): TGCGCCAGCAGCCATCAAATACTGACTGAAGCTTTCTTT. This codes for CASSHQILTEAFF.

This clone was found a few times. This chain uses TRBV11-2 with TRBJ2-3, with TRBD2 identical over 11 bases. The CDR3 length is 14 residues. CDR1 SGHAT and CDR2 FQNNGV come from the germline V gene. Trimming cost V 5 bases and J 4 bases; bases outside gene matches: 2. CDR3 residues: CASSLLAGADTQYF. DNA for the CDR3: TGTGCCAGCAGCCTACTAGCGGGGGCAGATACGCAGTATTTT.

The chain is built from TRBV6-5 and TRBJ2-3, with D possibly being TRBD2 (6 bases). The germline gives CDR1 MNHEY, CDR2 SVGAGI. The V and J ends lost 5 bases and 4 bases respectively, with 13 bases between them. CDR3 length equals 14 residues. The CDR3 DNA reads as TGTGCCAGCAGTCCCCGGAGGGCCTCAGATACGCAGTATTTT. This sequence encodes CASSPRRASDTQYF.

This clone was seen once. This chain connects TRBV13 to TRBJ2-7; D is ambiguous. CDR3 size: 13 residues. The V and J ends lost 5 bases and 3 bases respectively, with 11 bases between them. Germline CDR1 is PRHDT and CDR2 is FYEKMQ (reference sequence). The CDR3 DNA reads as TGTGCCAGCAGCCCGCCGAACAGCTACGAGCAGTACTTC. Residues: CASSPPNSYEQYF.

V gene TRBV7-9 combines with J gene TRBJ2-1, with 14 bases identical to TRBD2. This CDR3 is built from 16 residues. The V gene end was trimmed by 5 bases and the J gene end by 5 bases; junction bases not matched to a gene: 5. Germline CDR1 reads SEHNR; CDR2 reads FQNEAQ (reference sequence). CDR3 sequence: CASSAGTSGSNNEQFF. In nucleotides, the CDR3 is TGTGCCAGCAGCGCGGGGACTAGCGGGAGTAACAATGAGCAGTTCTTC.

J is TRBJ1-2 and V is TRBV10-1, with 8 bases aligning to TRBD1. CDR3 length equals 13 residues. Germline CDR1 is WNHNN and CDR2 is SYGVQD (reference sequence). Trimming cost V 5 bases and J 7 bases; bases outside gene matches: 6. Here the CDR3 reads CASSPDRAGGYTF. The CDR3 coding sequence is TGCGCCAGCAGTCCGGACAGGGCAGGTGGCTACACCTTC.

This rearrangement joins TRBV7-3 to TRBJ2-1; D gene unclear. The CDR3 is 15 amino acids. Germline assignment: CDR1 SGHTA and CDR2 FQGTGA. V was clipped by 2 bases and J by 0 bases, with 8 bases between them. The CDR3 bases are TGTGCCAGCAGCTTACGAGCGAGCTCCTACAATGAGCAGTTCTTC. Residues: CASSLRASSYNEQFF.

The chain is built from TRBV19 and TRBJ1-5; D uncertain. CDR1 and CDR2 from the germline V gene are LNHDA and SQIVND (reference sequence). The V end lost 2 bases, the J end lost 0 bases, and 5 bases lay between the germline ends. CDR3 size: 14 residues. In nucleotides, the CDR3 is TGTGCCAGTAGTATAATAGCTAGCAATCAGCCCCAGCATTTT. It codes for CASSIIASNQPQHF.

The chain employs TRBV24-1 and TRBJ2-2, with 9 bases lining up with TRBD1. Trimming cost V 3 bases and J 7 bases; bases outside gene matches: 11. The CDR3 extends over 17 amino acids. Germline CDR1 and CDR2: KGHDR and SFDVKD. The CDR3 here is CATSDALTGGAVGELFF. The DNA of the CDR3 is TGTGCCACCAGTGATGCCCTCACAGGGGGCGCAGTCGGGGAGCTGTTTTTT.

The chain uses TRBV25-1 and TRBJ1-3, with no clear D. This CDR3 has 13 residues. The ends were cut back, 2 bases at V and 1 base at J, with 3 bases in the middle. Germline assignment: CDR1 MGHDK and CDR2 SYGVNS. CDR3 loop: CASSEPSGNTIYF. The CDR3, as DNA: TGTGCCAGCAGTGAACCGTCTGGAAACACCATATATTTT. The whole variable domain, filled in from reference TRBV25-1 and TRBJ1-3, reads EADIYQTPRYLVIGTGKKITLECSQTMGHDKMYWYQQDPGMELHLIHYSYGVNSTEKGDLSSESTVSRIRTEHFPLTLESARPSHTSQYLCASSEPSGNTIYFGEGSWLTVV.

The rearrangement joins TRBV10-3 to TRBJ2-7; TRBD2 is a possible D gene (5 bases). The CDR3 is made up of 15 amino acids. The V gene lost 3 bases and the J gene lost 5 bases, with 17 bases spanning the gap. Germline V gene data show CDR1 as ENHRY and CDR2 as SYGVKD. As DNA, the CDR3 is TGTGCCATCAGTGATTGGCCGAAAGGGAGTCACGAGCAGTACTTC. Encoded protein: CAISDWPKGSHEQYF.

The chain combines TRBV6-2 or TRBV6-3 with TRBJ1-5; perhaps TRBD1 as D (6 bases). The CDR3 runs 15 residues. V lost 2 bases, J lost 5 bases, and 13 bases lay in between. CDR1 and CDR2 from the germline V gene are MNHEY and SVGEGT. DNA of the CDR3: TGTGCCAGCAGTTACCACAGGGTAAGCCATCAGCCCCAGCATTTT. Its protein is CASSYHRVSHQPQHF.

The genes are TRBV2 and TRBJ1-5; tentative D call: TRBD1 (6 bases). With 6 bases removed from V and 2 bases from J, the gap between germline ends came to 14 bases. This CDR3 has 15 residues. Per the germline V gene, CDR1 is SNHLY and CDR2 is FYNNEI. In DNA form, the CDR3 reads TGTGCCAGCAGCAGAGATAGACAGGGCAATCAGCCCCAGCATTTT. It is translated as CASSRDRQGNQPQHF.

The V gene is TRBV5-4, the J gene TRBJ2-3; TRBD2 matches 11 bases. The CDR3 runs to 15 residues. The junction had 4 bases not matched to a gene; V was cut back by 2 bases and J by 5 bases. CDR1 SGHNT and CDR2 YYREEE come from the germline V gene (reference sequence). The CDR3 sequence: CASSLVSGGVDTQYF. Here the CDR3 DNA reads TGTGCCAGCAGCTTAGTTAGCGGGGGGGTAGATACGCAGTATTTT.

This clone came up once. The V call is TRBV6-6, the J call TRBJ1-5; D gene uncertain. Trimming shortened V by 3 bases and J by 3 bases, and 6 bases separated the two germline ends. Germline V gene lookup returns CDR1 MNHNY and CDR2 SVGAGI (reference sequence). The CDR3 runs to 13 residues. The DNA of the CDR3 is TGTGCCAGCAGTTATAGAGACAATCAGCCCCAGCATTTT. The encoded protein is CASSYRDNQPQHF.

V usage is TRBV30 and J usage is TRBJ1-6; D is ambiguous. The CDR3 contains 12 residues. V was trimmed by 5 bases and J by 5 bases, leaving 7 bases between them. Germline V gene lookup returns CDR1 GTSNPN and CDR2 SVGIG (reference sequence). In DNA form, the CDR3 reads TGTGCCTGGCAAGCTAATAATTCACCCCTCCACTTT. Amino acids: CAWQANNSPLHF. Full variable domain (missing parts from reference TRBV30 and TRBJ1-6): SQTIHQWPATLVQPVGSPLSLECTVEGTSNPNLYWYRQAAGRGLQLLFYSVGIGQISSEVPQNLSASRPQDRQFILSSKKLLLSDSGFYLCAWQANNSPLHFGNGTRLTVT.

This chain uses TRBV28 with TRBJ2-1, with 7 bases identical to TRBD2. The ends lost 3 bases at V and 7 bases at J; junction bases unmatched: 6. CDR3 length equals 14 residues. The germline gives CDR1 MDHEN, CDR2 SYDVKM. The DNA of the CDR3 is TGTGCCAGCAGTTTCGGTAGGGGAGGGAATGAGCAGTTCTTC. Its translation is CASSFGRGGNEQFF.

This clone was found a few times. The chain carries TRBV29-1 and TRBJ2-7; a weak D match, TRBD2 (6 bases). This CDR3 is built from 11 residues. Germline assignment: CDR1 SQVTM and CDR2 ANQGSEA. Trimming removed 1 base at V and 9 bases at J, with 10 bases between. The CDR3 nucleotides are TGCAGCGTTGAAGGGGCGGGACGGCAGTACTTC. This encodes CSVEGAGRQYF.

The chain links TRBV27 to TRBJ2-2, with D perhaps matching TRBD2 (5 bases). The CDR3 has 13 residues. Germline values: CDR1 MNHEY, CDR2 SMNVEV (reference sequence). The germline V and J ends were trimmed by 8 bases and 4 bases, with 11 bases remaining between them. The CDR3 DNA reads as TGTGCCAGCTCACTAGTAAGCACCGGGGAGCTGTTTTTT. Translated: CASSLVSTGELFF.

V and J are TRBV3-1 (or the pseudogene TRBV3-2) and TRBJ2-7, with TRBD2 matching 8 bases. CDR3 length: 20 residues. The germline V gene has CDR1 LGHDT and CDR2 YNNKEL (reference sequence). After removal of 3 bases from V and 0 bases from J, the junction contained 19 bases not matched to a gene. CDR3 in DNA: TGTGCCAGCAGCCACTCCCTAGGCCGGGGGGGTGTTTCCAGCTCCTACGAGCAGTACTTC. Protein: CASSHSLGRGGVSSSYEQYF.

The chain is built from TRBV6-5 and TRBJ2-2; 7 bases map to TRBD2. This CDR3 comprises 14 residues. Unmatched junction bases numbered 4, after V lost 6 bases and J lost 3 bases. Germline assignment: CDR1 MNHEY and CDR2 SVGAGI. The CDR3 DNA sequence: TGTGCCAGCAGGTGGGGAGGGGACACCGGGGAGCTGTTTTTT. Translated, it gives CASRWGGDTGELFF.

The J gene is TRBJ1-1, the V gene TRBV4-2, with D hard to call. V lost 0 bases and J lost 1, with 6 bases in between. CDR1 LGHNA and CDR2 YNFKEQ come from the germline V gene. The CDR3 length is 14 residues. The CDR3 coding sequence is TGTGCCAGCAGCCAAGATACTCAGAACACTGAAGCTTTCTTT. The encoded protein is CASSQDTQNTEAFF.